These T cell receptor beta chains were read from a single sample in a study of Ad26.COV2.S vaccination and SARS-CoV-2 variants. Libraries were prepared by immunoSEQ multiplex PCR; TCRdb keeps only in-frame clonotypes and omits some of them. The sample has about 180,000 clones, roughly nine tenths seen once. The specimen comprised peripheral blood, sampled after recovery from COVID-19. Every receptor here comes from a human donor who had recovered from COVID-19. CDR3s include the opening cysteine and the closing phenylalanine or tryptophan. A D gene is named only where the DNA matches it firmly. Expanded clones get a size class; other rows say once, few or many, or leave the size out.

clone size	V gene	J gene	D gene	CDR3 DNA	CDR3 protein
once	TRBV2	TRBJ2-7	TRBD1	TGTGCCAGCAGCGGGGTCTACCCGACAGGGGTGTACGAGCAGTACTTC	CASSGVYPTGVYEQYF
-	TRBV6-5	TRBJ2-1	-	TGTGCCAGCAGTTACAAGGGCGGTAATGAGCAGTTCTTC	CASSYKGGNEQFF
-	TRBV6-5	TRBJ1-5	TRBD1	TGTGCCAGCAGACAGGGGGGAGGTCAGCCCCAGCATTTT	CASRQGGGQPQHF
-	TRBV7-3	TRBJ2-2	TRBD2	TGTGCCAGCAGCTTAAAGGCCGGGACTAGCGGCCGGGGGGTAACCGGGGAGCTGTTTTTT	CASSLKAGTSGRGVTGELFF
-	TRBV9	TRBJ2-7	-	TGTGCCAGCAGCGTAGAAGGCAGGGAGAGCTACGAGCAGTACTTC	CASSVEGRESYEQYF
few	TRBV6-5	TRBJ2-7	-	TGTGCCAGCTCGGCGGGGGCACCCTACGAGCAGTACTTC	CASSAGAPYEQYF
-	TRBV6-5	TRBJ2-7	-	TGTGCCAGCAAGGAAGAGTCAGGGGTTTTCTACGAGCAGTACTTC	CASKEESGVFYEQYF
-	TRBV25-1	TRBJ1-1	-	TGTGCCAGCAGGTTACAGAGTAACACTGAAGCTTTCTTT	CASRLQSNTEAFF
-	TRBV5-8	TRBJ2-5	-	TGTGCCAGCAGTCATACCCTCCGGAGGGGAGAGACCCAGTACTTC	CASSHTLRRGETQYF
-	TRBV5-6	TRBJ2-5	-	TGTGCCAGCAGCTTGGGTGTGAGGGAGACCCAGTACTTC	CASSLGVRETQYF
-	TRBV13	TRBJ2-7	-	TGTGCCAGCAGCGCCCTGGACAGCTACGAGCAGTACTTC	CASSALDSYEQYF
-	TRBV10-3	TRBJ1-2	-	TGTGCCATCAGGCGACAGGTCCCCTATGGCTACACCTTC	CAIRRQVPYGYTF
-	TRBV9	TRBJ2-7	-	TGTGCCAGCAGCGTAGACGGGCTACGGGACGAGCAGTACTTC	CASSVDGLRDEQYF
few	TRBV7-2	TRBJ2-5	-	TGTGCCAGCAGCCCCCGAGTGGGGGAGACCCAGTACTTC	CASSPRVGETQYF
few	TRBV11-2	TRBJ1-5	-	TGTGCCAGCAGCTTAATGGGAACTCAGCCCCAGCATTTT	CASSLMGTQPQHF
-	TRBV4-2	TRBJ2-5	-	TGTGCCAGCAGCCAAGATAACGAGGAGACCCAGTACTTC	CASSQDNEETQYF
-	TRBV6-5	TRBJ2-1	TRBD2	TGTGCCAGCAGTTCCGGGACTAGCGGCTTCTACAATGAGCAGTTCTTC	CASSSGTSGFYNEQFF
-	TRBV1	TRBJ1-1	-	TGCACCAGCAGCCCCAAAACGGGGGGCCACACTGAAGCTTTCTTT	CTSSPKTGGHTEAFF
-	TRBV29-1	TRBJ2-7	-	TGCAGCGTCCTCTCTAGGGAGTACGAGCAGTACTTC	CSVLSREYEQYF
once	TRBV11-2	TRBJ2-7	-	TGTGCCAGCAGCTTAGCGGGTAGACGCGAGCAGTACTTC	CASSLAGRREQYF
-	TRBV7-8	TRBJ2-1	-	TGTGCCAGCAGCGCTCAGGGGTGGGGCTCCTACAATGAGCAGTTCTTC	CASSAQGWGSYNEQFF
-	TRBV18	TRBJ2-6	-	TGTGCCAGCTCCGAAAACACGGTCCACTCTGGGGCCAACGTCCTGACTTTC	CASSENTVHSGANVLTF
-	TRBV5-5	TRBJ1-6	-	TGTGCCAGCAGCCCGTCGAGGTACAACCCCAATTCACCCCTCCACTTT	CASSPSRYNPNSPLHF
-	TRBV7-6	TRBJ2-2	TRBD2	TGTGCCTCTAGCAGGACTAGCGTCACGGGGTCCGGGGAGCTGTTTTTT	CASSRTSVTGSGELFF
-	TRBV7-3	TRBJ2-1	TRBD2	TGTGCCAGCAGTTCGACTAGCGGGAGTCTCGATGAGCAGTTCTTC	CASSSTSGSLDEQFF
-	TRBV20-1	TRBJ1-1	-	TGCAGTGCTACGGGGAACACTGAAGCTTTCTTT	CSATGNTEAFF
once	TRBV14	TRBJ1-6	-	TGTGCCAGCTCCCTAGTTGCGGCCAATTCACCCCTCCACTTT	CASSLVAANSPLHF
few	TRBV2	TRBJ2-7	-	TGTGCCAGCCGACCGACAGGGAGGGGCTCCTACGAGCAGTACTTC	CASRPTGRGSYEQYF
-	TRBV10-3	TRBJ2-7	-	TGTGCCATCAGTAAGGGAGCAGAGGTGGGCGAGCAGTACTTC	CAISKGAEVGEQYF
-	TRBV3-1/TRBV3-2	TRBJ1-2	TRBD1	TGTGCCAGCAGCACAAGGGGACAGGGGGCCCTCTATGGCTACACCTTC	CASSTRGQGALYGYTF
once	TRBV9	TRBJ2-5	TRBD1	TGTGCCAGCAGCGTAGGGCAGGGGGTAGAGACCCAGTACTTC	CASSVGQGVETQYF
-	TRBV6-5	TRBJ2-5	-	TGTGCCAGCACAGCCTGGGGGGTACAAGAGACCCAGTACTTC	CASTAWGVQETQYF
-	TRBV5-4	TRBJ1-6	-	TGTGCCAGCAGCCACCGGGACAATAATTCACCCCTCCACTTT	CASSHRDNNSPLHF
-	TRBV3-1/TRBV3-2	TRBJ2-7	-	TGTGCCAGCAGCCAAGTCTCCCGAACCTACGAGCAGTACTTC	CASSQVSRTYEQYF
few	TRBV10-3	TRBJ1-5	-	TGTGCCATCAGTGAGTCGGGTCAGCCCCAGCATTTT	CAISESGQPQHF